This TCR beta chain was captured by sequencing in a study of T cells in Graves' hyperthyroidism and ophthalmopathy. Study-wide context: At the time of initial diagnosis and before any treatment, peripheral blood was collected.

Only a few counts were recorded for this clonotype. Its specificity is not known. V lost 2 bases and J 3 bases, leaving 11 bases between the germline ends. Germline loops: CDR1 KGHSH, CDR2 LQKENI. The CDR3 is made up of 15 amino acids. Clinical symptoms, serum thyroxine and TRAb, thyroid ultrasound and orbital computed tomography were used for the diagnoses. Amplification targeted TCR beta CDR3 regions from RNA transcripts. HTBI primers were used for first-round RT-PCR of the TCR CDR3. From the multiplex PCR reads, TCRdb called clonotypes with MiXCR, one entry per CDR3 protein. The sample records approximately 380,000 distinct CDR3 sequences, about 14% being singletons. Findings and limits, study-wide: Using 13 V-J features, a model discriminated ophthalmopathy from stable hyperthyroidism. Blood also showed most of the thyroid clonotypes that were expanded above 0.001.

Sequenced: blood. The chain is built from TRBV18 and TRBJ2-4; no reliable D call. The clonotype comes from a man aged 45-65 years with Graves' ophthalmopathy. CDR3 coding DNA: TGTGCCAGCTCACCATATTCAGGAGTCAAAAACATTCAGTACTTC. This encodes CASSPYSGVKNIQYF.